This TCR beta chain is drawn from a study of T cell repertoires in cytomegalovirus infection. As for the study in general: CMV infection plus the matching HLA type was flagged by public TCR beta signatures.

The CDR3 consists of 13 residues. V was pared by 5 bases and J by 3 bases, with 11 bases between. Looked up from germline, CDR1 is SGHTA and CDR2 is FQGNSA. Study-level points and caveats: Cumulative frequency of public TCR beta families picked out carriers of CMV plus the relevant HLA. HLA-C-restricted CMV-specific TCR beta clonotypes prevailed in the ex vivo response.

From the reads, TCRdb called clonotypes with MiXCR, one entry per CDR3 protein. Seen here are about 100,000 distinct CDR3 sequences, 15% to 20% observed once, and the top ten hold around 8.2%. There are many counts of this clonotype. Its antigen is unknown. V is TRBV7-2 and J is TRBJ2-7; D not resolved. The source is a human donor in good health (CMV status not recorded). Some clones in this sample may be carry-over from other donors' samples. Sequencing input: PBMCs. The CDR3 region is CASSPQSNYEQYF. Written as DNA, the CDR3 is TGTGCCAGCAGCCCGCAGTCGAACTACGAGCAGTACTTC.